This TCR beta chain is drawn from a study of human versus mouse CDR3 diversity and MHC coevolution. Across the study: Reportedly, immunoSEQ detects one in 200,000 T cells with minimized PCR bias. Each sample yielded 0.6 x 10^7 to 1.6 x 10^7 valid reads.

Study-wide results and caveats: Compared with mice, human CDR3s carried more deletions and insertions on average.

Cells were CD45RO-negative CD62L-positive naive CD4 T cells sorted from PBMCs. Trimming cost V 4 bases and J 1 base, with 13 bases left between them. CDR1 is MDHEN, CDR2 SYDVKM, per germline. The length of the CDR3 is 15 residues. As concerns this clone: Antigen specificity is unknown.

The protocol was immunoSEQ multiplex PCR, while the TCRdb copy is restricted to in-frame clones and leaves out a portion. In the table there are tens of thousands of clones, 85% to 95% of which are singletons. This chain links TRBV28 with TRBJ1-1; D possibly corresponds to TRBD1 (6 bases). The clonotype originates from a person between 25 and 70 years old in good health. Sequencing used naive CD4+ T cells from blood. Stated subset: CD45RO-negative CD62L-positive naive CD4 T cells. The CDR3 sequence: CASSSPRGPNTEAFF. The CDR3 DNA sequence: TGTGCCAGCAGTTCCCCCAGGGGACCGAACACTGAAGCTTTCTTT.